One sample yielded the 5 T cell receptor beta chains listed below, sequenced in a study of T-cell reconstitution after alpha-beta-depleted transplantation in children. The TCRbeta library incorporated unique molecular identifiers. TCRdb reprocessed the PCR reads with MiXCR, giving one entry per CDR3 protein. The profile covers a few hundred thousand distinct CDR3 sequences, with 25% to 30% appearing a single time and 35% to 40% taken by the ten largest. The sample was PBMCs, taken before TCRalphabeta/CD19-depleted stem cell transplant. The receptors were sampled from a boy in the first two years of life with Wiskott-Aldrich syndrome, due to receive a stem cell transplant.

J is TRBJ1-2 and V is TRBV4-2, with TRBD1 identical over 8 bases. J was trimmed by 4 bases and V by 4 bases; bases with no gene match: 2. The CDR3 length is 13 residues. Germline values: CDR1 LGHNA, CDR2 YNFKEQ. The CDR3 loop reads CASSPGGLYGYTF. In nucleotides, the CDR3 is TGTGCCAGCAGCCCAGGGGGCCTCTATGGCTACACCTTC.

This clonotype has just a few counts. CDR3 in DNA: TGTGCCAGCAGCCCGAGGCCCGATTCCACGGAAAATACGCAGTATTTT. This codes for CASSPRPDSTENTQYF. The V and J genes are TRBV7-3 and TRBJ2-3; D is undetermined. Per the germline V gene, CDR1 is SGHTA and CDR2 is FQGTGA. The CDR3 totals 16 residues. Trimming pared 5 bases from V and 7 bases from J, leaving 22 bases between.

The V gene is TRBV20-1, the J gene TRBJ2-7; 7 bases match TRBD2. V was clipped by 0 bases and J by 3 bases; unmatched bases: 5. Germline CDR1 and CDR2: DFQATT and SNEGSKA (reference sequence). The CDR3 is made up of 14 amino acids. CDR3 sequence: CSARDRRGSYEQYF. CDR3 DNA sequence: TGCAGTGCTAGAGATCGGCGCGGGAGCTACGAGCAGTACTTC.

This clonotype was seen only a few times. The chain combines TRBV7-6 with TRBJ2-1, with 11 bases matching TRBD2. The CDR3 length is 19 residues. V shed 2 bases and J 5 bases; nucleotides not matched to a gene: 14. Germline V gene sequence: CDR1 SGHVS, CDR2 FNYEAQ. The CDR3 nucleotides read TGTGCCAGCAGCTTATCCACCTTTAGCGGGAGGGCCCTTAACAATGAGCAGTTCTTC. This translates into CASSLSTFSGRALNNEQFF.

As to this clonotype: Possible read error: a much larger clone is one base away. The J gene is TRBJ2-6, the V gene TRBV4-1; the D gene is possibly TRBD2 (6 bases). CDR1 MGHRA and CDR2 YSYEKL come from the germline V gene. The CDR3 consists of 18 residues. CDR3 sequence (DNA): TGCGCCAGCAGCCAGGGGACTGCCCGCTTCTCTGGGGCCAACGGCCTGACTTTC. Amino acids: CASSQGTARFSGANGLTF.